Included here is one T cell receptor (beta chain) sequence, with context. Methods used by the authors: The assay estimated nucleated cells by amplifying reference gene primers. TCRdb keeps only in-frame clones here, not all; method: immunoSEQ multiplex PCR. V and J calls plus clone size are reproduced from that table; the DNA served to infer D and trimming. Of 250,000 or so clones listed, 90% to 95% are singletons. The entry originates in a study of blood T cell repertoires in COVID-19. At the level of the study: COVID-19 samples from acute and convalescent phases originated in the United States, Italy and Spain.

The trim removed 10 bases at V and 2 bases at J, leaving 11 bases unmatched. The CDR3 sequence is 15 residues long. Germline V lookup: CDR1 ENHRY, CDR2 SYGVKD. Adults between roughly 18 and 90 years of age took part from some 25 US areas. Donors were grouped by their self-reported clinical history. The chain has TRBV10-3 and TRBJ2-3; 8 bases map to TRBD2. The TCR comes from a human donor in a cohort exposed to, infected with or recovered from COVID-19 (not recorded which). The donor label of this sample is uncertain. The specimen was PBMCs or T cells enriched from blood (not recorded which). The CDR3 region has the DNA TGTGCCACCCTTCCGGGACTAGGGACCACAGATACGCAGTATTTT. Translating it yields CATLPGLGTTDTQYF.